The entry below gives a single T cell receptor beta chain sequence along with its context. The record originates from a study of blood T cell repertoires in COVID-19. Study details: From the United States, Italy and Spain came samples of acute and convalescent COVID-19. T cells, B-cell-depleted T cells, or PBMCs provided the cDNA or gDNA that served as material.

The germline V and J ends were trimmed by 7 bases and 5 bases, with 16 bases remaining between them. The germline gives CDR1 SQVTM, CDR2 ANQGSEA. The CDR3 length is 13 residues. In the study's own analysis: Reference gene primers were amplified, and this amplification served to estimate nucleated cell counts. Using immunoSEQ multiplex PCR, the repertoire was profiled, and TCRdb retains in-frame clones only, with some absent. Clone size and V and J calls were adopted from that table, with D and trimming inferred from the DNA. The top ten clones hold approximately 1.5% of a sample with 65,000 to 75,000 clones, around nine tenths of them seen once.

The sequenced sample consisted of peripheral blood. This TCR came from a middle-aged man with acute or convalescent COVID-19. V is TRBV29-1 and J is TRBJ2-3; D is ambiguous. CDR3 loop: CSAWAANGDTQYF. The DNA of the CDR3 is TGCAGCGCTTGGGCCGCAAACGGAGATACGCAGTATTTT.